The clone carrying this TCR beta chain was counted between two and nine times. Multiplex touch-down PCR with TRB-A/B primers amplified rearranged V-D-J TRB sequences. TCRdb re-called the multiplex PCR reads with MiXCR, one entry per CDR3 protein. The sample lists about 4,100 distinct CDR3 sequences; about 23% were seen once. This sample is part of a study of T cell repertoires in aging, cancer and after chemotherapy. Amplification of TCR beta used genomic DNA extracted from peripheral blood. The V gene's germline CDR1 is SEHNR and CDR2 FQNEAQ (reference sequence). The V end lost 5 bases, the J end lost 0 bases, and 20 bases lay between the germline ends. CDR3 length: 17 amino acids.

The chain uses TRBV7-9 and TRBJ2-7; D perhaps matches TRBD2 (5 bases). The sequencing input was blood. This receptor was identified in a human donor with a solid tumor. CDR3: CASSDSTSGVNSYEQYF. In DNA form, the CDR3 reads TGTGCCAGCAGCGACTCGACGAGCGGAGTTAACTCCTACGAGCAGTACTTC.